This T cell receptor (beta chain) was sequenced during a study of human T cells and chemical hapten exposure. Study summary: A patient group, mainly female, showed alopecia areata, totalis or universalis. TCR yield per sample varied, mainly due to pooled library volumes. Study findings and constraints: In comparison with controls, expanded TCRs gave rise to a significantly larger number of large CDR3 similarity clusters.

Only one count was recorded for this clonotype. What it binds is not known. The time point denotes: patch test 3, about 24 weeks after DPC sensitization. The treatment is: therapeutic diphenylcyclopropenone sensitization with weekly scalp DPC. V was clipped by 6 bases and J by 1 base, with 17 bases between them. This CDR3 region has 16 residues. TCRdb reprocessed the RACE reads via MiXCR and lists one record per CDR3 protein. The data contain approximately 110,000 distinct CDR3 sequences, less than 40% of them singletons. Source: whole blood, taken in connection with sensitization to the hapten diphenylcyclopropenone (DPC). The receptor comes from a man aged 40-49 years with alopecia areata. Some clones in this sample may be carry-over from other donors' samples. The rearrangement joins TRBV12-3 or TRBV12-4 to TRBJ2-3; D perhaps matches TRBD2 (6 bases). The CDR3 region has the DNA TGTGCCAGCAGACTCCAGGGACTGTCCCGCACAGATACGCAGTATTTT. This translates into CASRLQGLSRTDTQYF.